This T cell receptor beta chain was obtained from a study of blood T cells in healthy people across ages. Study findings and constraints: Observed TCR beta diversity per million T cells went down as age went up. This fall followed a roughly linear course with age.

As concerns this clonotype: Its specificity is unknown.

The V gene's germline CDR1 is SQVTM and CDR2 ANQGSEA. The CDR3 sequence is 12 residues long. V shed 7 bases and J shed 5 bases, with 14 bases lying between them. The second PCR ran about 7 to 12 cycles with a sample-barcoded 5' primer and J-beta primers. TCRdb passed the 5' RACE reads through MiXCR, listing each CDR3 protein once. Here the sample spans about 900,000 distinct CDR3 sequences, 40% to 60% being singletons. The sequence derives from a man aged 25-45 years in good health. The sample consisted of blood. V is TRBV29-1 and J is TRBJ2-5, with D unresolved. CDR3 sequence reads: CSADPAAETQYF. The CDR3 DNA is TGCAGCGCCGACCCGGCCGCCGAGACCCAGTACTTC. The variable domain in full, completed from reference TRBV29-1 and TRBJ2-5, reads SAVISQKPSRDICQRGTSLTIQCQVDSQVTMMFWYRQQPGQSLTLIATANQGSEATYESGFVIDKFPISRPNLTFSTLTVSNMSPEDSSIYLCSADPAAETQYFGPGTRLLVL.